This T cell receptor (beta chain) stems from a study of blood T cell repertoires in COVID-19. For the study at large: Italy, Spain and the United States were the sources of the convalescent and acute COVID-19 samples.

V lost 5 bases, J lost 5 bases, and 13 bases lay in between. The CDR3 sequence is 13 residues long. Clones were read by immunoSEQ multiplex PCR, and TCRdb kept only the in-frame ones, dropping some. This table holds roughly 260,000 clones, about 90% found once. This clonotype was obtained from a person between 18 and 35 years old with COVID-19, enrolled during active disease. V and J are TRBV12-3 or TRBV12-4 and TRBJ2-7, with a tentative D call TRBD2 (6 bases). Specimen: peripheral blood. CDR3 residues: CASSLGGNHEQYF. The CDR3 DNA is TGTGCCAGCAGTCTCGGAGGGAACCACGAGCAGTACTTC.